This T cell receptor (beta chain) was retrieved from a study of glioma-infiltrating T cells after dendritic cell vaccination. Overall study results and limits: The cohort had few patients with full blood and tumor sets.

The CDR3 has 15 amino acids. The V gene lost 4 bases and the J gene lost 6 bases, with 19 bases spanning the gap. Germline values: CDR1 SGHRS, CDR2 YFSETQ. Note on this clone: Antigen unknown.

PBMC were collected before vaccination, two weeks after the third vaccination, and at progression. Measured with immunoSEQ multiplex PCR; TCRdb has only the in-frame clones, and not every one. The table lists tens of thousands of clones, over 75% of them singletons, with 2% to 2.5% in the top ten. The sequencing here drew on blood, taken before dendritic cell vaccination. The receptor was isolated from a human donor with glioblastoma. This chain joins TRBV5-1 and TRBJ1-1; tentatively, D is TRBD1 (6 bases). CDR3 bases: TGCGCCAGCAGCCCGGCCCCGGCAGGGGTTTCTGAAGCTTTCTTT. It encodes CASSPAPAGVSEAFF. Together with reference TRBV5-1 and TRBJ1-1, the CDR3 gives the full variable domain: KAGVTQTPRYLIKTRGQQVTLSCSPISGHRSVSWYQQTPGQGLQFLFEYFSETQRNKGNFPGRFSGRQFSNSRSEMNVSTLELGDSALYLCASSPAPAGVSEAFFGQGTRLTVV.